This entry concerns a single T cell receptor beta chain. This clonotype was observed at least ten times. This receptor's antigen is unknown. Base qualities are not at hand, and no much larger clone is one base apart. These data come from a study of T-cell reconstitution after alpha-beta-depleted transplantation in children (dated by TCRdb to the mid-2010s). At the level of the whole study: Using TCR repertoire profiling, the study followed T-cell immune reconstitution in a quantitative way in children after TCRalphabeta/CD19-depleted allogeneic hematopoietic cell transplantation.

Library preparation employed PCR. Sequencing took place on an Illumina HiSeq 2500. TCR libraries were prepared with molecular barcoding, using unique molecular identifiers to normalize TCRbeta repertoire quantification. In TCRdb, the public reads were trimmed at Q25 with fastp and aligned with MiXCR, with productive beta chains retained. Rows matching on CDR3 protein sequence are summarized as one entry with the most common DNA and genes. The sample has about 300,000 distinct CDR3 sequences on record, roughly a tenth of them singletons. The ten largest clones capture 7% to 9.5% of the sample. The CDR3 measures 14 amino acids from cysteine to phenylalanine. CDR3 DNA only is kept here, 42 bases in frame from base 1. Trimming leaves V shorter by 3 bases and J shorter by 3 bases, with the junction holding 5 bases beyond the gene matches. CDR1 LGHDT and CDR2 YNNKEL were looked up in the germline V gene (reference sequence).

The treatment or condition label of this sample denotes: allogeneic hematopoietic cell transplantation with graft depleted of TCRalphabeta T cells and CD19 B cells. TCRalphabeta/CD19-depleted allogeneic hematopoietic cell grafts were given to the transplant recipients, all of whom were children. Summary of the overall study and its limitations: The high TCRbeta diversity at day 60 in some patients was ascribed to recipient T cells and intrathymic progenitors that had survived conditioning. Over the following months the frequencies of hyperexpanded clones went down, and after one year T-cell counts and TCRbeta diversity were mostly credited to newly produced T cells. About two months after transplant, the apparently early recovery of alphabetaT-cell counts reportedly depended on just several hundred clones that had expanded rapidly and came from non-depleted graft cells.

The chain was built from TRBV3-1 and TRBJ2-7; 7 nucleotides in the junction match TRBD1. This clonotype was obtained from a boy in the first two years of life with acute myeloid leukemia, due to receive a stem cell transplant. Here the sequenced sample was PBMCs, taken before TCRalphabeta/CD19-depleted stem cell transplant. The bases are TGTGCCAGCAGCCAGGGGACAGTGATCTACGAGCAGTACTTC. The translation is CASSQGTVIYEQYF.